Listed here are 11 T cell receptor beta chains from one sample, sequenced in a study of blood T cells in healthy people across ages. A second PCR, run for roughly 7 to 12 cycles, used a sample-barcoded 5' primer plus a J-beta primer mix. Each CDR3 protein is one row after TCRdb ran MiXCR on the 5' RACE reads. This table has approximately 780,000 distinct CDR3 sequences, roughly 26% appearing once. These same data were also listed under a study on T cells of mothers and their children.

The material sequenced was blood. These receptors all come from a boy younger than 18 in good health.

This sequence joins TRBV29-1 and TRBJ2-4, with TRBD1 matching over 8 bases. The CDR3 is 12 amino acids. Germline V gene lookup returns CDR1 SQVTM and CDR2 ANQGSEA. V trimming: 6 bases; J trimming: 5 bases; junction bases outside the gene matches: 3. The CDR3 DNA reads TGCAGCGTCGGACAGGGTCAAAACATTCAGTACTTC. It specifies CSVGQGQNIQYF.

This clonotype was counted between two and nine times. This chain joins TRBV6-5 and TRBJ2-1; D is possibly TRBD2 (6 bases). Trimming shortened V by 5 bases and J by 8 bases, and 13 bases separated the two germline ends. CDR1 and CDR2 from the germline V gene are MNHEY and SVGAGI. The CDR3 is 13 amino acids. The CDR3 sequence is CASSKAGEDEQFF. DNA of the CDR3: TGTGCCAGCAGTAAGGCCGGGGAGGATGAGCAGTTCTTC.

V is TRBV5-1 and J is TRBJ2-4, with D possibly TRBD1 on 6 matching bases. Trimming took 3 bases from V and 8 from J, leaving 12 bases between them. CDR3 size: 13 residues. Germline CDR1 reads SGHRS; CDR2 reads YFSETQ. The DNA of the CDR3 is TGCGCCAGCAGCTCGGTACAGGGTCACATTCAGTACTTC. Its protein product is CASSSVQGHIQYF. Combining the CDR3 with reference TRBV5-1 and TRBJ2-4 gives the whole variable domain KAGVTQTPRYLIKTRGQQVTLSCSPISGHRSVSWYQQTPGQGLQFLFEYFSETQRNKGNFPGRFSGRQFSNSRSEMNVSTLELGDSALYLCASSSVQGHIQYFGAGTRLSVL.

The J gene is TRBJ1-2, the V gene TRBV12-3 or TRBV12-4; D not resolved. The CDR3 is 12 residues long. V lost 5 bases and J 6 bases, leaving 10 bases between the germline ends. CDR3: CASSVSPNGYTF. Here the CDR3 DNA reads TGTGCCAGCAGTGTAAGTCCGAATGGCTACACCTTC.

The chain carries TRBV5-1 and TRBJ2-7; D may be TRBD1 (5 bases). The CDR3 contains 12 residues. In germline, CDR1 is SGHRS, CDR2 YFSETQ. V shed 4 bases and J shed 4 bases, with 9 bases lying between them. This CDR3 is CASSATVYEQYF. The CDR3 nucleotides read TGCGCCAGCAGCGCGACAGTTTACGAGCAGTACTTC. Together with reference TRBV5-1 and TRBJ2-7, the CDR3 gives the full variable domain: KAGVTQTPRYLIKTRGQQVTLSCSPISGHRSVSWYQQTPGQGLQFLFEYFSETQRNKGNFPGRFSGRQFSNSRSEMNVSTLELGDSALYLCASSATVYEQYFGPGTRLTVT.

This clonotype was counted a few times. The chain has TRBV3-1 and TRBJ2-7; 7 bases map to TRBD2. V shed 1 base, J shed 1 base, and the junction held 10 bases outside the gene matches. CDR1 LGHDT and CDR2 YNNKEL come from the germline V gene (reference sequence). The CDR3 length is 17 residues. The CDR3 sequence is CASSQASRAGESYEQYF. The CDR3 bases are TGTGCCAGCAGCCAAGCCTCCCGGGCGGGGGAATCCTACGAGCAGTACTTC.

As regards this clonotype: Without the conserved terminal phenylalanine or tryptophan, this CDR3 likely stems from a read error. The rearrangement links TRBV7-2 to TRBJ2-5; no firm D call. Between the trimmed V and J ends, which lost 0 bases and 2 bases, there was a span of 7 bases. CDR1 is SGHTA and CDR2 is FQGNSA in the germline V gene. CDR3 size: 14 residues. The CDR3 DNA follows: TGTGCCAGCAGCTTAGCTGTGAGACAAGAGACCCAGTACCTC. Amino acids: CASSLAVRQETQYL.

The CDR3 DNA follows: TGCGCCAGCAGCCCCAAGGGGACAGATACGCAGTATTTT. Translating gives CASSPKGTDTQYF. This chain connects TRBV5-1 to TRBJ2-3; possibly TRBD1 for D (5 bases). Between the trimmed V and J ends, which lost 4 bases and 3 bases, there was a span of 9 bases. The CDR3 runs 13 residues. Per germline, CDR1 SGHRS and CDR2 YFSETQ.

The gene calls are TRBV2 and TRBJ1-5; the match to TRBD1 covers 7 bases. Germline-derived CDR1 and CDR2 are SNHLY and FYNNEI. V lost 8 bases to trimming and J lost 2 bases; unmatched junction nucleotides: 9. The CDR3 runs to 15 residues. The CDR3 nucleotides read TGTGCCAGCCAACAGGGGCGCGGGCGCAATCAGCCCCAGCATTTT. This sequence encodes CASQQGRGRNQPQHF. Variable domain in full (rest from reference TRBV2 and TRBJ1-5): EPEVTQTPSHQVTQMGQEVILRCVPISNHLYFYWYRQILGQKVEFLVSFYNNEISEKSEIFDDQFSVERPDGSNFTLKIRSTKLEDSAMYFCASQQGRGRNQPQHFGDGTRLSIL.

This clonotype was recorded a few times. The V call is TRBV6-5, the J call TRBJ1-6, with D unresolved. CDR1 is MNHEY and CDR2 is SVGAGI in the germline V gene. The germline V and J ends were trimmed by 5 bases and 7 bases, with 12 bases remaining between them. The CDR3 is 14 residues long. The DNA of the CDR3 is TGTGCCAGCAGTATCGGACCGAGAAATTCACCCCTCCACTTT. Translated, it gives CASSIGPRNSPLHF.

The gene calls are TRBV20-1 and TRBJ2-7, with TRBD2 identical over 8 bases. V lost 6 bases to trimming and J lost 1 base; unmatched junction nucleotides: 17. This CDR3 has 17 amino acids. Germline lookup yields CDR1 DFQATT and CDR2 SNEGSKA (reference sequence). The CDR3 loop is CSADMKRGPTFSYEQYF. The CDR3, as DNA: TGCAGTGCCGACATGAAGCGGGGGCCCACCTTTTCCTACGAGCAGTACTTC.